Following are 7 T cell receptor beta chains from one sample sequenced in a study of a mutant IDH1 vaccine in newly diagnosed glioma. Time point noted: week 35, safety follow-up. Topical imiquimod accompanied each vaccine dose, which consisted of 300 ug of mutant IDH1 20-mer peptide. No antigens are known for them. TCRdb's copy holds only in-frame clones and misses some; the assay was immunoSEQ multiplex PCR. The sample holds over 65,000 clones, roughly 84% seen once. The sample here was PBMCs, taken from a glioma patient whose treatment included an IDH1 peptide vaccine. These receptors all come from a man younger than 35 with glioma.

This chain links TRBV10-3 with TRBJ2-7; no clear D gene. CDR3 size: 17 residues. V gave up 0 bases and J gave up 5 bases, with 20 bases separating them. Germline assignment: CDR1 ENHRY and CDR2 SYGVKD. The CDR3 spells CAISESNLIGPGDEQYF. The CDR3 DNA reads as TGTGCCATCAGTGAGTCGAACCTCATCGGACCAGGCGACGAGCAGTACTTC.

This chain links TRBV6-5 with TRBJ1-2; possible D gene TRBD1, 5 bases. The V end lost 0 bases, the J end lost 8 bases, and 13 bases lay between the germline ends. The germline CDR1 and CDR2 sequences are MNHEY and SVGAGI. This CDR3 has 14 residues. Here the CDR3 reads CASSYSGQGGGYTF. In DNA, the CDR3 is TGTGCCAGCAGTTACTCAGGGCAGGGTGGCGGCTACACCTTC.

This clone occurred a few times. The V and J genes are TRBV11-2 and TRBJ1-5; the D is unclear. The germline V gene has CDR1 SGHAT and CDR2 FQNNGV. V was clipped by 1 base and J by 5 bases, with 6 bases between them. This CDR3 region has 13 residues. The CDR3 nucleotides are TGTGCCAGCAGCTTAGGTGGATATCAGCCCCAGCATTTT. Its translation is CASSLGGYQPQHF.

The chain links TRBV7-2 to TRBJ1-3; D is uncertain. The germline V and J ends were trimmed by 4 bases and 0 bases, with 13 bases remaining between them. The germline CDR1 and CDR2 sequences are SGHTA and FQGNSA. This CDR3 is built from 16 residues. The CDR3 bases are TGTGCCAGCAGCTCTAGGCGCCCCTTCTCTGGAAACACCATATATTTT. This codes for CASSSRRPFSGNTIYF.

This chain uses TRBV5-6 with TRBJ1-5; TRBD1 might be the D (5 bases). The CDR3 is 17 residues long. Germline-derived CDR1 and CDR2 are SGHDT and YYEEEE. The V end lost 2 bases, the J end lost 5 bases, and 20 bases lay between the germline ends. CDR3 region: CASSFRGSGAFHQPQHF. In DNA, the CDR3 is TGTGCCAGCAGCTTTAGAGGGAGCGGGGCCTTTCATCAGCCCCAGCATTTT.

This clone was found a few times. The rearrangement joins TRBV28 to TRBJ1-5; D remains unclear. The CDR3 totals 10 residues. Germline CDR1 is MDHEN and CDR2 is SYDVKM. Deletions cut 8 bases from V and 7 bases from J, with 6 bases between. CDR3 region: CASGRQPQHF. The CDR3 nucleotides read TGTGCCAGCGGGAGGCAGCCCCAGCATTTT.

The V gene is TRBV7-2, the J gene TRBJ1-5; the D gene is possibly TRBD1 (6 bases). Trimming left V 5 bases short and J 2 bases short, with 19 bases between. CDR3 length: 17 residues. Germline CDR1 and CDR2: SGHTA and FQGNSA. The CDR3 spells CASSPAGSRGGNQPQHF. CDR3 coding DNA: TGTGCCAGCAGCCCCGCGGGGAGCAGGGGAGGCAATCAGCCCCAGCATTTT.